A selection of T cell receptor beta chains follows, all from one sample in a study of cytomegalovirus exposure and HLA in healthy donors. Produced via immunoSEQ multiplex PCR; TCRdb's table is partial and in-frame only. The table lists 70,000 or so clones, roughly 85% of them singletons, with roughly 2% in the top ten. The specimen was PBMCs. The receptors come from a woman in her twenties or thirties in good health and CMV-seronegative. Each CDR3 is given with its conserved first and last residue. D genes are given only for firm matches. Size values are once, few and many counts, or a class for expanded clones, and some rows have none.

DNA	CDR3	V	D	J	size
TGTGCCAGCAGTGAGGGGGGTTGGACAGGTGAACTGTTTTTT	CASSEGGWTGELFF	TRBV2	TRBD1	TRBJ1-4	.
TGCGCCAGCAGCCGGGACAGGGACCAAGAGACCCAGTACTTC	CASSRDRDQETQYF	TRBV4-1	TRBD1	TRBJ2-5	.
TGTGCCAGCAGTCGACACCTCAATGAGCAGTTCTTC	CASSRHLNEQFF	TRBV28	.	TRBJ2-1	.
TGTGCCAGCAGCCCGCGGGGGGTTGGGGAGCAGTACTTC	CASSPRGVGEQYF	TRBV7-9	TRBD2	TRBJ2-7	.
TGTGCCAGCAGACCCCGACAGGGGGCCGCCGGGGAGCTGTTTTTT	CASRPRQGAAGELFF	TRBV25-1	TRBD1	TRBJ2-2	.
TGCGCCAGCAGCACAAGACAGGGCACAGATACGCAGTATTTT	CASSTRQGTDTQYF	TRBV5-1	.	TRBJ2-3	once
TGCAGTGCTAGGGGAGGTAATGAGCAGTTCTTC	CSARGGNEQFF	TRBV20-1	.	TRBJ2-1	once
TGTGCCAGCAGCCAAGGGACAGGGGAATCCTACGAGCAGTACTTC	CASSQGTGESYEQYF	TRBV4-2	TRBD1	TRBJ2-7	.
TGTGCCAGCAGGGGACTAGCGGGAGAAGAGACCCAGTACTTC	CASRGLAGEETQYF	TRBV2	TRBD2	TRBJ2-5	.
TGCGCCAGCAGCCAAGATCCAGTAATGAACACTGAAGCTTTCTTT	CASSQDPVMNTEAFF	TRBV4-1	.	TRBJ1-1	.